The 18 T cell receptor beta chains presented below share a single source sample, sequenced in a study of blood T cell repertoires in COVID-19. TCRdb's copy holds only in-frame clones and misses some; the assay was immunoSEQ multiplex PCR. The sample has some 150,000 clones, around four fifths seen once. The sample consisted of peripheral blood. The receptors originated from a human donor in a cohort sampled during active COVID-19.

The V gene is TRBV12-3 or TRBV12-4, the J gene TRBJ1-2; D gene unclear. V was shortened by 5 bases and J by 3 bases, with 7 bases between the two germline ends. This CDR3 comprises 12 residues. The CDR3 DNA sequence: TGTGCCAGCAGTCCCGGGGACTATGGCTACACCTTC. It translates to CASSPGDYGYTF.

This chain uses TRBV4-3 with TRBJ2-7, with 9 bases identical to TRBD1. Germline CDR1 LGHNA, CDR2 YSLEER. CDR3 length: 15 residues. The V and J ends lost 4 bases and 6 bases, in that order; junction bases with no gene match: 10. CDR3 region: CASSPKGTGMGEQYF. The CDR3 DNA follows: TGCGCCAGCAGCCCGAAGGGGACAGGGATGGGCGAGCAGTACTTC.

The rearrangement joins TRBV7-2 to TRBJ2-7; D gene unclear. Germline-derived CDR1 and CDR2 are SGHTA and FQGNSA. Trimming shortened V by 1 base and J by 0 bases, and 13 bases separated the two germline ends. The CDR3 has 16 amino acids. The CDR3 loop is CASSLDAGDSSYEQYF. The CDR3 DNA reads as TGTGCCAGCAGCTTAGATGCCGGAGATAGCTCCTACGAGCAGTACTTC.

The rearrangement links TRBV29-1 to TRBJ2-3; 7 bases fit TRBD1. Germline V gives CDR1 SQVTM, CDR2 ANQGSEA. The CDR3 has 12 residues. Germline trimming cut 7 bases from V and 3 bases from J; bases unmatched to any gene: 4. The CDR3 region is CSAETGTDTQYF. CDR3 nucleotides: TGCAGCGCCGAGACAGGGACAGATACGCAGTATTTT.

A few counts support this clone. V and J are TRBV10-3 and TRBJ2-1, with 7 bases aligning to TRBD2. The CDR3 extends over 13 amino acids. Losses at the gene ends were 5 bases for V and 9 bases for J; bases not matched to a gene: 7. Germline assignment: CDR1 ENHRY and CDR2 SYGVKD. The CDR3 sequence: CAISNPGGVEQFF. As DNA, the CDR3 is TGTGCCATCAGTAATCCGGGGGGAGTTGAGCAGTTCTTC.

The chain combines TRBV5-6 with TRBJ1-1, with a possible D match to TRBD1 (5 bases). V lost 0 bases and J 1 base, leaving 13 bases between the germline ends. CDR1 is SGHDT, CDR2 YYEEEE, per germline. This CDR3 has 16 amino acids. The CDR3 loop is CASSLAPGRGNTEAFF. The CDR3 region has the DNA TGTGCCAGCAGCTTGGCCCCTGGGAGGGGGAACACTGAAGCTTTCTTT.

The CDR3 region is CASSVSGDQPQHF. CDR3 DNA sequence: TGTGCCAGCAGCGTCTCGGGTGACCAGCCCCAGCATTTT. The chain carries TRBV9 and TRBJ1-5; no clear D. Trimming took off 2 bases at V and 7 bases at J, with 10 bases between the two ends. CDR1 is SGDLS and CDR2 is YYNGEE in the germline V gene. This CDR3 has 13 amino acids.

The CDR3 here is CASSKGGTDTQYF. The CDR3 DNA reads as TGTGCCAGCAGCAAAGGAGGGACAGATACGCAGTATTTT. The chain is built from TRBV7-9 and TRBJ2-3; possible D gene TRBD2, 6 bases. Germline V lookup: CDR1 SEHNR, CDR2 FQNEAQ (reference sequence). Trimming removed 5 bases at V and 3 bases at J, with 9 bases between. CDR3 length: 13 residues. The full variable domain, rest sourced from reference TRBV7-9 and TRBJ2-3, is DTGVSQNPRHKITKRGQNVTFRCDPISEHNRLYWYRQTLGQGPEFLTYFQNEAQLEKSRLLSDRFSAERPKGSFSTLEIQRTEQGDSAMYLCASSKGGTDTQYFGPGTRLTVL.

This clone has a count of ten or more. The CDR3 sequence: CASSLELGTGGGEQYF. In DNA, the CDR3 is TGCGCCAGCAGCTTGGAATTGGGGACAGGGGGCGGCGAGCAGTACTTC. The chain is built from TRBV5-1 and TRBJ2-7; TRBD1 aligns across 12 bases. Per the germline V gene, CDR1 is SGHRS and CDR2 is YFSETQ. The junction had 7 bases not matched to a gene; V was cut back by 0 bases and J by 6 bases. The CDR3 covers 16 residues.

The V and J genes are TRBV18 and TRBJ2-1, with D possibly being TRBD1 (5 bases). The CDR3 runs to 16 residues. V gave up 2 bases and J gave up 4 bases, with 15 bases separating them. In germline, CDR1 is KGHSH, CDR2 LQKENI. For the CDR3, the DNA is TGTGCCAGCTCACCAAGGGGCATGGATGATTACAATGAGCAGTTCTTC. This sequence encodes CASSPRGMDDYNEQFF.

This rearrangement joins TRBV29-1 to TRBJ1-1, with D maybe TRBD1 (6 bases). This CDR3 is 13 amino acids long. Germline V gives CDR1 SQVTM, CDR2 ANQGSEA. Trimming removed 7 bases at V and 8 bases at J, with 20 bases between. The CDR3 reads CSGGNSQGREAFF. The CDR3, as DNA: TGCAGCGGCGGAAATTCACAGGGAAGAGAAGCTTTCTTT.

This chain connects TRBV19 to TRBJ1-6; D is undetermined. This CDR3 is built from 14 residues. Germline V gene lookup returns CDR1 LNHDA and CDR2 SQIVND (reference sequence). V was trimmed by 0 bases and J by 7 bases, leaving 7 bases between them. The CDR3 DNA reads TGTGCCAGTAGTATAGACCCAGGAAATTCACCCCTCCACTTT. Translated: CASSIDPGNSPLHF.

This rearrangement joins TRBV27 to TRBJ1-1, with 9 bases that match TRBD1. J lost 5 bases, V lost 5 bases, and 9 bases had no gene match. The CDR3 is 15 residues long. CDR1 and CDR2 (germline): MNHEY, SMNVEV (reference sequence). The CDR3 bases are TGTGCCAGCAGTGGAGGACAGGGGCGGAGAACTGAAGCTTTCTTT. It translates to CASSGGQGRRTEAFF.

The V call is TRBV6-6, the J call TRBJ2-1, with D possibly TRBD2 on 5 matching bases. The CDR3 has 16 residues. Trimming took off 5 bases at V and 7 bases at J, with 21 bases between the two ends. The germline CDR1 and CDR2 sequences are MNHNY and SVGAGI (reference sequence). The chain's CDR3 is CASSPNFGKAWNEQFF. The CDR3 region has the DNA TGTGCCAGCAGTCCAAACTTCGGGAAGGCGTGGAATGAGCAGTTCTTC.

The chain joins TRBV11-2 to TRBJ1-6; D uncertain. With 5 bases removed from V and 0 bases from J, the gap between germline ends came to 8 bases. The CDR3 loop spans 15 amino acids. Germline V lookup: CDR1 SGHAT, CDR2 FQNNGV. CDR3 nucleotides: TGTGCCAGCAGCCGAGAGAGCTCCTATAATTCACCCCTCCACTTT. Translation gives CASSRESSYNSPLHF.

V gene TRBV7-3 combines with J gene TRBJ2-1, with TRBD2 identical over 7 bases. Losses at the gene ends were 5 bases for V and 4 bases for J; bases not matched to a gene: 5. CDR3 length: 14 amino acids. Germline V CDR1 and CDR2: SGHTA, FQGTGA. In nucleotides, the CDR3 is TGTGCCAGCAGCCAGGGACTACAGTACAATGAGCAGTTCTTC. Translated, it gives CASSQGLQYNEQFF.

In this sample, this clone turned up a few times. The CDR3 loop reads CASSLFGGRNQPQHF. CDR3 bases: TGTGCCAGCAGCCTCTTCGGGGGTCGCAATCAGCCCCAGCATTTT. This sequence joins TRBV6-5 and TRBJ1-5, with D perhaps TRBD1 (5 bases). Germline V gene data show CDR1 as MNHEY and CDR2 as SVGAGI. The CDR3 sequence is 15 residues long. Between the trimmed V and J ends, which lost 6 bases and 2 bases, there was a span of 14 bases.

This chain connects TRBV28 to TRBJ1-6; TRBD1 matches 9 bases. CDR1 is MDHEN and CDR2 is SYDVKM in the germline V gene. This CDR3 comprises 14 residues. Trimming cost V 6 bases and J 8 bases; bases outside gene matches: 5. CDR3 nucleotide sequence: TGTGCCAGCAGGCCTACAGGGGGCTATTCACCCCTCCACTTT. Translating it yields CASRPTGGYSPLHF.